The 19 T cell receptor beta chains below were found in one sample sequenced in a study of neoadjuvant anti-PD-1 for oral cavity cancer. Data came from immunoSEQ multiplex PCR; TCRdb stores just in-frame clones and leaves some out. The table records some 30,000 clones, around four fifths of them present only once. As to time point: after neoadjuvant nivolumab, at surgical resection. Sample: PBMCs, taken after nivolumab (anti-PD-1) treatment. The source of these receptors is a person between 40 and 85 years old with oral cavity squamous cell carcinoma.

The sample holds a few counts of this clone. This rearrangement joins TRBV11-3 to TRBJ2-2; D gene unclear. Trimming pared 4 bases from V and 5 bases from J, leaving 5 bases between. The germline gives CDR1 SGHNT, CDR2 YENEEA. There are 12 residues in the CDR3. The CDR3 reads CASSSPTGELFF. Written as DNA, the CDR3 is TGTGCCAGCAGCTCTCCGACCGGGGAGCTGTTTTTT.

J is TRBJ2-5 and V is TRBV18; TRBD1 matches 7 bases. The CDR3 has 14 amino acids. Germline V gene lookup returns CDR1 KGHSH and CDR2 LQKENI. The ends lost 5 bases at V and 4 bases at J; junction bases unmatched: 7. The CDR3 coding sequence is TGTGCCAGCTCAACGGACAGGTCAGGAGAGACCCAGTACTTC. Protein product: CASSTDRSGETQYF.

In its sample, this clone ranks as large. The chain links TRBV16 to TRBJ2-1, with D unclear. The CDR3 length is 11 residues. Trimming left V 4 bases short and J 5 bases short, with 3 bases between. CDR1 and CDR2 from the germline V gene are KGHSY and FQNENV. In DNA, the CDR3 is TGTGCCAGCAGCCCTAACAATGAGCAGTTCTTC. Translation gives CASSPNNEQFF.

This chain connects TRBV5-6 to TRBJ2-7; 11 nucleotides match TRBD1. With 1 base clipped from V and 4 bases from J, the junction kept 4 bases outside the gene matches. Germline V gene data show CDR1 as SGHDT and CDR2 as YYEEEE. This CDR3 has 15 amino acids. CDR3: CASSLYGQGAYEQYF. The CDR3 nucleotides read TGTGCCAGCAGCTTGTATGGACAGGGGGCTTACGAGCAGTACTTC.

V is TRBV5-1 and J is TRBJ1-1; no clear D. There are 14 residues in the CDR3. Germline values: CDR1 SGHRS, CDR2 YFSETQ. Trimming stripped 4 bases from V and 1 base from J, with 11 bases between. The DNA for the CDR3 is TGCGCCAGCAGCCGCTCTATGGAGAACACTGAAGCTTTCTTT. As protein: CASSRSMENTEAFF.

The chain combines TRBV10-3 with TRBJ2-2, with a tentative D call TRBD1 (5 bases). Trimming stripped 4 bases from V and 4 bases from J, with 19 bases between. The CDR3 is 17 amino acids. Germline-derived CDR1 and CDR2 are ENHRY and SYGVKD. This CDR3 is CAISGATNTGATGELFF. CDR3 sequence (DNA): TGTGCCATCAGTGGGGCGACCAACACAGGAGCCACCGGGGAGCTGTTTTTT.

In DNA, the CDR3 is TGTGCCAGCAGCCAGGGACTCTACAATGAGCAGTTCTTC. Translated: CASSQGLYNEQFF. V and J are TRBV11-2 and TRBJ2-1, with TRBD2 as a possible D gene (6 bases). V shed 5 bases and J shed 3 bases, with 8 bases lying between them. From germline, CDR1 is SGHAT and CDR2 FQNNGV. This CDR3 comprises 13 residues.

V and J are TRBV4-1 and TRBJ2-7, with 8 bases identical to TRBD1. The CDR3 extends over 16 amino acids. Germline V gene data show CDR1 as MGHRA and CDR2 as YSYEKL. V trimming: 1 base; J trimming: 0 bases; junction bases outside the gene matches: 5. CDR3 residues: CASSQVRTGSSYEQYF. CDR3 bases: TGCGCCAGCAGCCAAGTCAGGACAGGGAGCTCCTACGAGCAGTACTTC.

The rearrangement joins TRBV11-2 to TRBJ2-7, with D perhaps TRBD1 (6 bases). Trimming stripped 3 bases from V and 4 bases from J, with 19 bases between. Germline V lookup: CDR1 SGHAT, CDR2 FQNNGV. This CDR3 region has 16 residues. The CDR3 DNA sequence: TGTGCCAGCAGCTTCAGCCCGACAGGTGGTGGTTACGAGCAGTACTTC. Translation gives CASSFSPTGGGYEQYF.

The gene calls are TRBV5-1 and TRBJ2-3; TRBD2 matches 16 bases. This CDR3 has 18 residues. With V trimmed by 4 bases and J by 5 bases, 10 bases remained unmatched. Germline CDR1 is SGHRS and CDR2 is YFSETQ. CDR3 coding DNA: TGCGCCAGCAGCGCGGGACTAGCGGGGGGGCTGTCAGGAGATACGCAGTATTTT. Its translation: CASSAGLAGGLSGDTQYF.

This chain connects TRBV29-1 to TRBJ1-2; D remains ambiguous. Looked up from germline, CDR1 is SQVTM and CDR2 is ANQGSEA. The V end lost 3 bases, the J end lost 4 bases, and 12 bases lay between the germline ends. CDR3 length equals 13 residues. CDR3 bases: TGCAGCGTTGAGTCGGCAGGACCCTATGGCTACACCTTC. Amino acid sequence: CSVESAGPYGYTF. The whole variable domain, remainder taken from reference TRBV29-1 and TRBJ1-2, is SAVISQKPSRDICQRGTSLTIQCQVDSQVTMMFWYRQQPGQSLTLIATANQGSEATYESGFVIDKFPISRPNLTFSTLTVSNMSPEDSSIYLCSVESAGPYGYTFGSGTRLTVV.

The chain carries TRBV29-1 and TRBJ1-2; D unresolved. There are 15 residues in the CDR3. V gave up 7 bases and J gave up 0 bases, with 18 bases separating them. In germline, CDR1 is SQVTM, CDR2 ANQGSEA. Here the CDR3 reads CSARGTSRSNYGYTF. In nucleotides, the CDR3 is TGCAGCGCTCGCGGCACATCACGCTCTAACTATGGCTACACCTTC. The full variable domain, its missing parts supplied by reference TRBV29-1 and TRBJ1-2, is SAVISQKPSRDICQRGTSLTIQCQVDSQVTMMFWYRQQPGQSLTLIATANQGSEATYESGFVIDKFPISRPNLTFSTLTVSNMSPEDSSIYLCSARGTSRSNYGYTFGSGTRLTVV.

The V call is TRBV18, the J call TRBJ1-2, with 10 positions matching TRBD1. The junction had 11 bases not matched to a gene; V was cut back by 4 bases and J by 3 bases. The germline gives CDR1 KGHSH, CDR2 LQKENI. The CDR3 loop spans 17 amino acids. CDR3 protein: CASSLTNTGTGDYGYTF. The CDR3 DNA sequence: TGTGCCAGCTCACTTACCAACACCGGGACAGGGGACTATGGCTACACCTTC. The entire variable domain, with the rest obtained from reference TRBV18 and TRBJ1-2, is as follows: NAGVMQNPRHLVRRRGQEARLRCSPMKGHSHVYWYRQLPEEGLKFMVYLQKENIIDESGMPKERFSAEFPKEGPSILRIQQVVRGDSAAYFCASSLTNTGTGDYGYTFGSGTRLTVV.

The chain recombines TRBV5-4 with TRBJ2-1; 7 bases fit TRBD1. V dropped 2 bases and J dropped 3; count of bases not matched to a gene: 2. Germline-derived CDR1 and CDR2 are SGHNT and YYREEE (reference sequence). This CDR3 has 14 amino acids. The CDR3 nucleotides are TGTGCCAGCAGCTTACGACAGGGCTACAATGAGCAGTTCTTC. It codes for CASSLRQGYNEQFF.

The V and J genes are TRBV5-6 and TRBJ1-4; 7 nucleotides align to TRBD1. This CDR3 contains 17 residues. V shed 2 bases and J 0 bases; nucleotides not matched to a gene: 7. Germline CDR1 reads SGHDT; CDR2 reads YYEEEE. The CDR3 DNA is TGTGCCAGCAGCTTCGGGGACAGTCCTGCAACTAATGAAAAACTGTTTTTT. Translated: CASSFGDSPATNEKLFF.

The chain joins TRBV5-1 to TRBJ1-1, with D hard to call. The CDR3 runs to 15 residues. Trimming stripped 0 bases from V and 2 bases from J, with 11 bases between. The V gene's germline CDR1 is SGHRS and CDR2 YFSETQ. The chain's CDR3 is CASSLDGRSNTEAFF. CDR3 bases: TGCGCCAGCAGCTTGGATGGCCGGAGTAACACTGAAGCTTTCTTT.

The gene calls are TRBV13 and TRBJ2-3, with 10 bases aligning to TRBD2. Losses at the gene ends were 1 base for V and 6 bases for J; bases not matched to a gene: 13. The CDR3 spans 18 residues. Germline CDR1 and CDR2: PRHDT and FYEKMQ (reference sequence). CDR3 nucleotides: TGTGCCAGCAGCTTAGCCGTATTGAAGGGAGCGGGGGGGGATACGCAGTATTTT. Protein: CASSLAVLKGAGGDTQYF.

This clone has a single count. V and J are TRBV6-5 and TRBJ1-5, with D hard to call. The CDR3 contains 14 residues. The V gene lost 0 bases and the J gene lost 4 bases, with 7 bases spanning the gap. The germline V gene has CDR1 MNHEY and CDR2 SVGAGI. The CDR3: CASSYSGLNQPQHF. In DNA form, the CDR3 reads TGTGCCAGCAGTTACTCGGGCCTGAATCAGCCCCAGCATTTT.

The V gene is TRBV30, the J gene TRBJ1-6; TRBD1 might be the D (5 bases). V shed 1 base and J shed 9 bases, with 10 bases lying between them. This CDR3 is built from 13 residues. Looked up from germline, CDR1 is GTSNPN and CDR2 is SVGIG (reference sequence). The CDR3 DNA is TGTGCCTGGAGTGGGGGGAGGGGTTCACCCCTCCACTTT. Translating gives CAWSGGRGSPLHF.